The source of this TCR beta chain is a study of spatial heterogeneity in lung cancer. For the study at large: Untreated early-stage non-small cell lung cancer patients, over 55 in total, were the donors. The study sequenced follow-up PBMC samples when they were available, at a median of approximately 2 years after resection.

Specified time point: blood at routine non-recurrence follow-up after resection. Unsorted tumor, nontumor lung tissue or cryopreserved PBMC supplied the whole RNA. TCRdb re-called the 5' RACE reads with MiXCR, one entry per CDR3 protein. This sample has about 27,000 distinct CDR3 sequences, with almost 5.5% found just once. This clonotype was counted ten times or more. CDR3 size: 12 residues. Germline V gene lookup returns CDR1 ENHRY and CDR2 SYGVKD. V lost 10 bases to trimming and J lost 4 bases; unmatched junction nucleotides: 6. V and J are TRBV10-3 and TRBJ2-7; 8 bases match TRBD1. Sequenced here: PBMCs, sampled at follow-up. The source of this sequence is a female donor with early-stage non-small cell lung cancer. The CDR3 DNA reads as TGTGCCACAGGGGGCCGGGGATACGAGCAGTACTTC. Its protein product is CATGGRGYEQYF.